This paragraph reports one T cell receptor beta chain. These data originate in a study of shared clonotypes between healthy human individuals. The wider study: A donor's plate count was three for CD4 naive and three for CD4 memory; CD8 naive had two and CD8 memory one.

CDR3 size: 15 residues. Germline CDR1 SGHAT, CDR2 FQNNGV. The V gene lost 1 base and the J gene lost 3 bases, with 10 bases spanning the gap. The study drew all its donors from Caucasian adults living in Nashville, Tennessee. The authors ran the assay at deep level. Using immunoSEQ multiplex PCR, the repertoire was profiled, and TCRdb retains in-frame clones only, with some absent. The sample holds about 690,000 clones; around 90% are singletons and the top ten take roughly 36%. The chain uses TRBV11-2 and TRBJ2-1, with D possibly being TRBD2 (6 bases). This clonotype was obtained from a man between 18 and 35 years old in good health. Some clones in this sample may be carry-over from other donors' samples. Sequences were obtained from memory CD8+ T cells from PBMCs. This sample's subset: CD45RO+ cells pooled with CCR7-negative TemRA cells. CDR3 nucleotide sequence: TGTGCCAGCAGCTTAGGGCCGACTAGCTACAATGAGCAGTTCTTC. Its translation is CASSLGPTSYNEQFF.